The TCR beta chain under discussion was sequenced for a study of Ad26.COV2.S vaccination and SARS-CoV-2 variants. Regarding the study as a whole: Possible underestimation of total T cell responses by the TCR breadth and depth analyses was noted.

The junction had 5 bases not matched to a gene; V was cut back by 4 bases and J by 4 bases. Germline CDR1 is SGHRS and CDR2 is YFSETQ. CDR3 length equals 14 residues. A note on this clone: The antigen is undetermined. Other DNA sequences of this sample code for an identical CDR3.

This sample's treatment: approximately 18 received Ad26.COV2.S at low or high dose, single or two shots; five or six received placebo; per-sample allocation not given. Samples were taken on day 63 after the first vaccine or placebo injection. Within Boston, the person who donated was an adult of 18-55 years. Using immunoSEQ multiplex PCR, the repertoire was profiled, and TCRdb retains in-frame clones only, with some absent. This sample carries 350,000 to 500,000 clones, approximately 89% of them seen once, and the ten largest clones take roughly 2.5%. The rearrangement uses TRBV5-1 and TRBJ1-1; 9 bases are a match to TRBD1. Sequencing used peripheral blood, obtained in a trial of Ad26.COV2.S vaccine versus placebo. This TCR derives from a person between 18 and 65 years old who received the Ad26.COV2.S COVID-19 vaccine or a placebo. In nucleotides, the CDR3 is TGCGCCAGCAGCCCGGGACAGGGAGGCACTGAAGCTTTCTTT. It is translated as CASSPGQGGTEAFF.